These 12 T cell receptor beta chains share one sample of origin, sequenced in a study of response to subunit inactivated influenza vaccine. TCRdb recomputed calls from the RT-PCR reads with MiXCR, one row per CDR3 protein. The sample holds fewer than 800,000 distinct CDR3 sequences, 15% to 19% seen once. This specimen consisted of PBMCs from blood, obtained 11 to 12 days after vaccination. The receptors originated from a man in his forties or fifties who received an inactivated influenza vaccine.

The chain's CDR3 is CASSGGLPNSPLHF. CDR3 sequence (DNA): TGTGCCAGCAGTGGCGGACTGCCCAATTCACCCCTCCACTTT. V and J are TRBV12-3 or TRBV12-4 and TRBJ1-6; D remains unclear. V was shortened by 5 bases and J by 7 bases, with 12 bases between the two germline ends. The CDR3 is made up of 14 amino acids.

This clonotype was seen a handful of times. V gene TRBV10-3 combines with J gene TRBJ1-6; weak D call: TRBD1 (6 bases). This CDR3 comprises 16 residues. Germline CDR1 and CDR2: ENHRY and SYGVKD. V gave up 3 bases and J gave up 7 bases, with 16 bases separating them. The CDR3 region is CAISDRGGRANSPLHF. CDR3 sequence (DNA): TGTGCCATCAGTGACCGGGGGGGCAGGGCCAATTCACCCCTCCACTTT.

This clonotype was recorded a few times. The rearrangement links TRBV10-2 to TRBJ1-4, with D perhaps matching TRBD1 (6 bases). Looked up from germline, CDR1 is WSHSY and CDR2 is SAAADI. Trimming left V 10 bases short and J 2 bases short, with 11 bases between. This CDR3 is built from 13 residues. CDR3: CATQGSTNEKLFF. The CDR3 DNA reads TGCGCCACACAGGGTTCGACTAATGAAAAACTGTTTTTT.

The rearrangement uses TRBV20-1 and TRBJ2-7; 9 bases line up with TRBD1. After removal of 8 bases from V and 5 bases from J, the junction contained 10 bases not matched to a gene. The germline V gene has CDR1 DFQATT and CDR2 SNEGSKA (reference sequence). The CDR3 runs 13 residues. DNA of the CDR3: TGCAGTTGTACCGGGACAGGGAAAAACGAGCAGTACTTC. Translating it yields CSCTGTGKNEQYF.

This clonotype was observed a handful of times. This chain joins TRBV5-6 and TRBJ2-2; D gene ambiguous. Germline assignment: CDR1 SGHDT and CDR2 YYEEEE. This CDR3 has 12 residues. Trimming shortened V by 4 bases and J by 6 bases, and 7 bases separated the two germline ends. This chain's CDR3 is CASSLQPGELFF. CDR3 nucleotide sequence: TGTGCCAGCAGCCTGCAGCCCGGGGAGCTGTTTTTT.

The rearrangement links TRBV18 to TRBJ1-4; 7 bases are shared with TRBD1. Germline V lookup: CDR1 KGHSH, CDR2 LQKENI. CDR3 length: 14 residues. The ends lost 5 bases at V and 4 bases at J; junction bases unmatched: 4. CDR3 region: CASSAGQRNEKLFF. The DNA for the CDR3 is TGTGCCAGCTCAGCGGGACAGCGTAATGAAAAACTGTTTTTT.

This clonotype came up a few times. The genes are TRBV20-1 and TRBJ2-3; no firm D call. V was clipped by 6 bases and J by 7 bases, with 14 bases between them. The CDR3 has 12 residues. Per the germline V gene, CDR1 is DFQATT and CDR2 is SNEGSKA (reference sequence). CDR3 residues: CSAGRRLNTQYF. CDR3 nucleotide sequence: TGCAGTGCCGGCCGTAGGTTAAATACGCAGTATTTT.

This rearrangement joins TRBV20-1 to TRBJ2-7, with 8 positions matching TRBD2. V shed 6 bases, J shed 3 bases, and the junction held 10 bases outside the gene matches. The CDR3 covers 14 residues. Germline V lookup: CDR1 DFQATT, CDR2 SNEGSKA (reference sequence). CDR3 region: CSAGSGRSFYEQYF. The DNA for the CDR3 is TGCAGTGCAGGAAGCGGGAGAAGCTTCTACGAGCAGTACTTC.

This clonotype was seen more than once but under ten times. The genes are TRBV20-1 and TRBJ2-7; D is uncertain. The CDR3 consists of 14 residues. The V end was cut by 0 bases, the J end by 6 bases, with 15 bases between. The germline V gene has CDR1 DFQATT and CDR2 SNEGSKA (reference sequence). Here the CDR3 DNA reads TGCAGTGCTAGAGATCGGTTATTTCTCTCCGAGCAGTACTTC. Protein: CSARDRLFLSEQYF.

The chain links TRBV5-6 to TRBJ1-1; 8 bases are a match to TRBD1. The germline gives CDR1 SGHDT, CDR2 YYEEEE. The CDR3 is made up of 16 amino acids. V lost 0 bases and J lost 5; bases outside the gene matches: 9. CDR3 nucleotide sequence: TGTGCCAGCAGCTTGGACTTGACAGGGGAGAGGACTGAAGCTTTCTTT. Its translation: CASSLDLTGERTEAFF.

The sample holds many counts of this clonotype. This chain joins TRBV12-3 or TRBV12-4 and TRBJ2-1, with D unresolved. The CDR3 contains 14 residues. The V and J ends lost 6 bases and 0 bases respectively, with 9 bases between them. The CDR3 sequence is CASSKSTSYNEQFF. DNA of the CDR3: TGTGCCAGCAGCAAGAGTACCTCCTACAATGAGCAGTTCTTC.

The J gene is TRBJ2-5, the V gene TRBV4-2; a weak D match, TRBD2 (6 bases). Germline V lookup: CDR1 LGHNA, CDR2 YNFKEQ. The V end lost 10 bases, the J end lost 3 bases, and 21 bases lay between the germline ends. The length of the CDR3 is 15 residues. Here the CDR3 DNA reads TGTGCCACTACACGTAGTCCTAGCGAAAAAGAGACCCAGTACTTC. This gives the protein CATTRSPSEKETQYF.